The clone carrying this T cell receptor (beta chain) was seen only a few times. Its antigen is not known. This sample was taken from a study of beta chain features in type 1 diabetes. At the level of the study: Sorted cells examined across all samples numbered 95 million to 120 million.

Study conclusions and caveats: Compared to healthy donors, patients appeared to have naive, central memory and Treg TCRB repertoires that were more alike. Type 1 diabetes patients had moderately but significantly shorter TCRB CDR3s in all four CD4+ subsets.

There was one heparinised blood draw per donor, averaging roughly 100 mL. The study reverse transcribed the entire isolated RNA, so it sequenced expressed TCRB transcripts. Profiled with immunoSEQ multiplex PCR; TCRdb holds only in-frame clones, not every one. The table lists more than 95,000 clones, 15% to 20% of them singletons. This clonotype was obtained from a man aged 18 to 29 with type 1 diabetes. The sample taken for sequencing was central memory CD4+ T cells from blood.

CDR3 coding DNA: TGTGCCAGTCGAGACAGGCCGAACACTGAAGCTTTCTTT. It codes for CASRDRPNTEAFF. The chain has TRBV19 and TRBJ1-1, with D possibly matching TRBD1 (6 bases). CDR1 LNHDA and CDR2 SQIVND come from the germline V gene (reference sequence). The CDR3 runs 13 residues. V dropped 8 bases and J dropped 1 base, with 11 bases sitting between them.